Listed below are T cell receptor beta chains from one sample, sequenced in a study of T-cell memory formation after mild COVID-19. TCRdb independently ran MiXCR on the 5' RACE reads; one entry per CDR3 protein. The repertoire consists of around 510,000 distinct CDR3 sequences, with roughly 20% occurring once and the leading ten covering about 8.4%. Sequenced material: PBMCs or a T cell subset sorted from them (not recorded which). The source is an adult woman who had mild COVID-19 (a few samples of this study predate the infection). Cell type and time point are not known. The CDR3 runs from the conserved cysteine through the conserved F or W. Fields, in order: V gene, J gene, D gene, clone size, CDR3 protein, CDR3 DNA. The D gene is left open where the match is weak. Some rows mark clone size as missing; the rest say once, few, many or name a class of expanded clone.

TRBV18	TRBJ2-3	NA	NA	CASSPGGRKTDTQYF	TGTGCCAGCTCACCAGGTGGCCGCAAGACAGATACGCAGTATTTT
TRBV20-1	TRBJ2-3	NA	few	CSAGSDSSDTQYF	TGCAGTGCTGGGTCTGACAGCTCAGATACGCAGTATTTT
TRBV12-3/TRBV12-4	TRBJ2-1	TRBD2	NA	CASSVAGAGGEQFF	TGTGCCAGCAGTGTAGCGGGAGCGGGTGGTGAGCAGTTCTTC
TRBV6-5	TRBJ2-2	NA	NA	CASRFYGNTGELFF	TGTGCCAGCAGGTTTTATGGGAACACCGGGGAGCTGTTTTTT
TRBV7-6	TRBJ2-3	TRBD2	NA	CASSFQGGTDTQYF	TGTGCCAGCAGCTTCCAGGGAGGGACAGATACGCAGTATTTT
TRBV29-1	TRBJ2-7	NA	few	CSVDLGSYEQYF	TGCAGCGTTGACCTCGGATCCTACGAGCAGTACTTC
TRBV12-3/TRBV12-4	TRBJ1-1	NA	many	CASRHDRAQGSVWTEAFF	TGTGCCAGCAGACATGATCGGGCCCAGGGGAGTGTTTGGACTGAAGCTTTCTTT
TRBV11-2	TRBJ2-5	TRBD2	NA	CASSLVRLSGMETQYF	TGTGCCAGCAGCTTAGTACGACTGAGCGGGATGGAGACCCAGTACTTC
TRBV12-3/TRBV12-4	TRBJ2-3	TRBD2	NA	CASSPGTSGSLHTDTQYF	TGTGCCAGCAGCCCCGGGACTAGCGGGAGTCTACACACAGATACGCAGTATTTT
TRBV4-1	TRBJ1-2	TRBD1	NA	CASSQDEGTGGFGYTF	TGCGCCAGCAGCCAAGATGAGGGGACAGGGGGCTTCGGCTACACCTTC
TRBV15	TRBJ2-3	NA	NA	CATGSEGAGTDTQYF	TGTGCCACCGGAAGCGAAGGCGCTGGCACAGATACGCAGTATTTT
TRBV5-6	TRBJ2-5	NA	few	CASSLESWQETQYF	TGTGCCAGCAGCTTGGAGAGCTGGCAAGAGACCCAGTACTTC
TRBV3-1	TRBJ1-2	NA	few	CASSQEASSYGYTF	TGTGCCAGCAGCCAAGAGGCCAGCTCCTATGGCTACACCTTC
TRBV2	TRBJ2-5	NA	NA	CASRLTETQYF	TGTGCCAGCAGGCTCACGGAGACCCAGTACTTC
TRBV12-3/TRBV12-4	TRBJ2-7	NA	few	CASTQRRSRYEQYF	TGTGCCAGCACCCAAAGGCGGAGCAGGTACGAGCAGTACTTC
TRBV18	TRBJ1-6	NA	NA	CASSPDLPGNSPLHF	TGTGCCAGCTCACCCGACCTACCAGGGAATTCACCCCTCCACTTT
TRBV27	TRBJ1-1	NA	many	CATSRGSMNTEAFF	TGTGCCACCTCTCGGGGTTCCATGAACACTGAAGCTTTCTTT
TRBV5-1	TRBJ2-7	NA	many	CASSLEQPTYEQYF	TGCGCCAGCAGCTTGGAACAGCCCACCTACGAGCAGTACTTC
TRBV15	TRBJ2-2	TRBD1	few	CATSRTIGTDKPPYSSWELFF	TGTGCCACCAGCAGAACCATCGGGACAGACAAGCCCCCATATAGCTCGTGGGAGCTGTTTTTT
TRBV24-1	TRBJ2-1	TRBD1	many	CATSDLRGQAEQLFF	TGTGCCACCAGTGATTTGAGGGGACAGGCGGAACAACTGTTCTTC
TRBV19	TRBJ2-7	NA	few	CASSIVAGSSYEQYF	TGTGCCAGTAGTATAGTGGCGGGAAGCTCCTACGAGCAGTACTTC
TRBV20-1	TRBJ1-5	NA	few	CSARTEDQPQHF	TGCAGTGCAAGAACAGAGGATCAGCCCCAGCATTTT
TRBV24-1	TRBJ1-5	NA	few	CATAPGGQPQHF	TGTGCCACCGCACCGGGTGGGCAGCCCCAGCATTTT
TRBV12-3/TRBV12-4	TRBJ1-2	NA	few	CASSFQGLSYGYTF	TGTGCCAGCAGTTTCCAGGGATTGAGCTATGGCTACACCTTC
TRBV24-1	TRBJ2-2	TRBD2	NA	CATSAHSGRASGELFF	TGTGCCACCAGTGCGCACAGCGGGAGGGCCTCCGGGGAGCTGTTTTTT
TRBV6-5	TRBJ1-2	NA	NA	CASSYSKSDGYTF	TGTGCCAGCAGTTACTCCAAGTCGGATGGCTACACCTTC